In this sample, the clone carrying this T cell receptor (beta chain) turned up many times. Preparing the TCRbeta library involved the use of unique molecular identifiers. TCRdb itself ran the PCR reads through MiXCR, one entry per CDR3 protein. The sample includes about 240,000 distinct CDR3 sequences, around 12% of them seen just once. The data originate from a study of T-cell reconstitution after alpha-beta-depleted transplantation in children. The CDR3 has 14 amino acids. V gave up 6 bases and J gave up 4 bases, with 16 bases separating them. The input for sequencing was PBMCs from the stem cell graft donor, taken from the stem cell graft. The V and J genes are TRBV12-3 or TRBV12-4 and TRBJ2-7; maybe TRBD2 (6 bases). The receptor was isolated from a human donor who donated a stem cell graft to a child with acute lymphoblastic leukemia. The CDR3 nucleotides read TGTGCCAGCAGCTCCGCGGGGTTGGTATACGAGCAGTACTTC. Encoded protein: CASSSAGLVYEQYF.